This T cell receptor beta chain was sequenced for a study of cytomegalovirus exposure and HLA in healthy donors. Primers: 60 Vbeta forward and 13 Jbeta reverse. Profiling relied on immunoSEQ multiplex PCR, and the TCRdb table lists in-frame clones only, not all of them. The table lists tens of thousands of clones, 75% of them singletons, with roughly 2.2% in the top ten. The CDR3 extends over 13 amino acids. V lost 4 bases and J lost 5, with 11 bases in between. The germline gives CDR1 MNHEY, CDR2 SMNVEV (reference sequence). The sequence came from a man in his forties in good health and CMV-seronegative. The material sequenced was PBMCs. V usage is TRBV27 and J usage is TRBJ1-2; the D gene is possibly TRBD1 (5 bases). The CDR3 DNA follows: TGTGCCAGCAGTTACGGGGGTCAGTATGGCTACACCTTC. Protein sequence: CASSYGGQYGYTF.